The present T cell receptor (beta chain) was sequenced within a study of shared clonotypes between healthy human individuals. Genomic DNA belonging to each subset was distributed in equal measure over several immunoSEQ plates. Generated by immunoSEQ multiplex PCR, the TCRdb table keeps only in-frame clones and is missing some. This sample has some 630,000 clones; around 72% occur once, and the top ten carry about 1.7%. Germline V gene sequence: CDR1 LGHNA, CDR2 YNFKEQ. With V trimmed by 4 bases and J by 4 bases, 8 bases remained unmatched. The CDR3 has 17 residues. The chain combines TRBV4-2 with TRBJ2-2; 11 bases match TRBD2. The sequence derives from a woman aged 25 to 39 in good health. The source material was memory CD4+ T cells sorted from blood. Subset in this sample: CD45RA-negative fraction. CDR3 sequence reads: CASSRYITSGGTGELFF. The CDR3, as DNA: TGTGCCAGCAGCCGCTACATCACTAGCGGGGGCACCGGGGAGCTGTTTTTT.